In its sample, the clone carrying this TCR beta chain was seen once. Its target is not known. These data are taken from a study of graft-versus-host responses after intestinal transplantation. Study information: Transplant recipients had multivisceral, liver-intestinal, or isolated intestinal grafts. Notes on the study in general: Some GvH clones appeared in ileal mucosa or blood before recipient bone marrow. High graft-versus-host to host-versus-graft clonal ratios were found in allografts of patients who had graft-donor T cell macrochimerism.

This table comes from immunoSEQ multiplex PCR, and its TCRdb copy is limited to in-frame clones, with some not included. The sample holds some 40,000 clones, approximately 89% seen once. In germline, CDR1 is MGHRA, CDR2 YSYEKL. CDR3 length equals 13 residues. The V end lost 1 base, the J end lost 10 bases, and 11 bases lay between the germline ends. The V call is TRBV4-1, the J call TRBJ2-1; either TRBD1 or TRBD2 may supply D (6 bases each). The specimen was PBMCs, collected about 270 days after transplant. The sequence was collected from a human patient who received an intestinal transplant, so some T cells may come from the graft donor. The CDR3 DNA is TGCGCCAGCAGCCAAGGACTAGACAGGGAGCAGTTCTTC. It yields the protein CASSQGLDREQFF.